This T cell receptor beta chain is from a study of Ad26.COV2.S vaccination and SARS-CoV-2 variants. Study-wide results and caveats: Across vaccine and placebo recipients, the breadth of non-spike TCRs was similar.

The CDR3 spans 15 residues. Unmatched junction bases numbered 4, after V lost 5 bases and J lost 1 base. Germline assignment: CDR1 MGHRA and CDR2 YSYEKL. Points on this clone: Its antigen is not identified.

Some clones are missing from TCRdb's copy, which holds only in-frame ones; the method was immunoSEQ multiplex PCR. The top ten hold over 1.3% of the sample, which has about 680,000 clones, approximately 88% seen once. Treatment meaning: over 15 received Ad26.COV2.S at low or high dose, single or two shots; several received placebo; per-sample allocation not given. Sampling was done on day 63 after the first vaccine or placebo injection. The J gene is TRBJ2-1, the V gene TRBV4-1, with 8 bases aligning to TRBD1. The specimen comprised peripheral blood, sampled in a trial of Ad26.COV2.S vaccine versus placebo. This receptor was identified in a person aged 18 to 65 who received the Ad26.COV2.S COVID-19 vaccine or a placebo. The CDR3 nucleotides read TGCGCCAGCAGCGGCACAGGGGGATCCTACAATGAGCAGTTCTTC. It codes for CASSGTGGSYNEQFF.